The clone carrying this TCR beta chain was found a few times. Study processing details: It was from reference gene primer amplification that nucleated cell counts were estimated. The assay was immunoSEQ multiplex PCR, and TCRdb's table has in-frame clones only and misses some. That table supplies the V and J calls and clone size; D and trimming were determined from the DNA. The sample shows under 30,000 clones, 94% of them seen only once. This sample was included in a study of blood T cell repertoires in COVID-19. Study-level background: Material from acute and convalescent COVID-19 was sourced from the United States, Italy and Spain. T cells, B-cell-depleted T cells, or PBMCs supplied cDNA or gDNA.

V lost 6 bases, J lost 7 bases, and 9 bases stayed unmatched. Germline assignment: CDR1 SNHLY and CDR2 FYNNEI. The CDR3 extends over 15 amino acids. The gene calls are TRBV2 and TRBJ1-6; TRBD1 matches at 7 bases. The sequenced sample consisted of peripheral blood. The source is a human donor with active COVID-19. The donor label of this sample is uncertain. The CDR3 DNA follows: TGTGCCAGCAGCGAACCTACGGGACAGAATTCACCCCTCCACTTT. Translated, it gives CASSEPTGQNSPLHF.